The TCR beta chain described here comes from a study of human thymus T cells. Thymus was obtained from resections taken during corrective heart surgery. Broader study findings: Thymic and blood repertoires appeared to show biased V and J gene usage. Unrelated people showed highly overlapping thymic repertoires, related research reported.

This clone was seen just once. Antigen specificity is unknown. The repertoire was sequenced with immunoSEQ multiplex PCR; TCRdb's copy has only in-frame clones and lacks some. Here the sample spans tens of thousands of clones, roughly 94% being singletons. The CDR3 sequence is 15 residues long. V gave up 6 bases and J gave up 3 bases; unmatched junction bases: 7. CDR1 and CDR2 from the germline V gene are LNHDA and SQIVND (reference sequence). This sequence joins TRBV19 and TRBJ2-7, with 11 bases identical to TRBD1. The sequence came from a girl less than two years old with a congenital heart defect but otherwise immunologically healthy. What was sequenced was thymus tissue. The CDR3 region has the DNA TGTGCCAGTAGCAATCCGGGACAGGGGGACTACGAGCAGTACTTC. Its protein product is CASSNPGQGDYEQYF.